These 8 T cell receptor beta chains came from one sample sequenced in a study of blood T cell repertoires in COVID-19. Only in-frame clones appear in the TCRdb table, and some are missing; sequencing was by immunoSEQ multiplex PCR. The sample includes some 400,000 clones, 81% of them seen just once. Sequencing was performed on peripheral blood. Receptors were obtained from a human donor with acute or convalescent COVID-19. The donor label of this sample is uncertain.

The rearrangement links TRBV10-3 to TRBJ2-2; D is ambiguous. The CDR3 is 14 amino acids. Trimming pared 3 bases from V and 2 bases from J, leaving 7 bases between. Germline V gene data show CDR1 as ENHRY and CDR2 as SYGVKD. The CDR3 loop reads CAISEPGNTGELFF. The CDR3 DNA follows: TGTGCCATCAGTGAACCTGGCAACACCGGGGAGCTGTTTTTT.

This chain connects TRBV6-1 to TRBJ1-2; D is perhaps TRBD1 (6 bases). The CDR3 covers 15 residues. Trimming cost V 3 bases and J 1 base, with 12 bases left between them. Germline V gives CDR1 MNHNS, CDR2 SASEGT. The CDR3 bases are TGTGCCAGCAGTGATCCCCCACAGGGTAACTATGGCTACACCTTC. Protein sequence: CASSDPPQGNYGYTF.

The chain employs TRBV11-2 and TRBJ2-1; D is possibly TRBD1 (6 bases). V was clipped by 6 bases and J by 1 base, with 10 bases between them. From germline, CDR1 is SGHAT and CDR2 FQNNGV. The length of the CDR3 is 14 residues. The CDR3 region is CASSSDRSYNEQFF. As DNA, the CDR3 is TGTGCCAGCAGTTCTGACAGGTCCTACAATGAGCAGTTCTTC.

This chain uses TRBV7-2 with TRBJ1-5, with TRBD1 matching over 7 bases. CDR3 length: 16 amino acids. CDR1 and CDR2 from the germline V gene are SGHTA and FQGNSA. The V segment lost 2 bases and the J segment 2 bases; nucleotides outside the gene matches: 6. The CDR3: CASSLQGVIGNQPQHF. DNA of the CDR3: TGTGCCAGCAGCTTACAGGGGGTCATAGGCAATCAGCCCCAGCATTTT.

Ten or more counts support this clone. The V call is TRBV3-1 (or the pseudogene TRBV3-2), the J call TRBJ2-1; 10 bases map to TRBD2. The CDR3 totals 15 residues. Germline trimming cut 4 bases from V and 3 bases from J; bases unmatched to any gene: 3. Germline CDR1 and CDR2: LGHDT and YNNKEL (reference sequence). The CDR3 bases are TGTGCCAGCAGCCTCTGGACTAGCGGCTACAATGAGCAGTTCTTC. Protein sequence: CASSLWTSGYNEQFF.

This chain links TRBV5-1 with TRBJ2-7; a possible D gene is TRBD1 (6 bases). The CDR3 contains 15 residues. Germline V gene sequence: CDR1 SGHRS, CDR2 YFSETQ. The V gene lost 0 bases and the J gene lost 3 bases, with 13 bases spanning the gap. This chain's CDR3 is CASSLGSRGLYEQYF. The DNA for the CDR3 is TGCGCCAGCAGCTTGGGCAGCAGGGGCCTCTACGAGCAGTACTTC.

The rearrangement uses TRBV5-4 and TRBJ1-1; 7 bases match TRBD1. Germline assignment: CDR1 SGHNT and CDR2 YYREEE (reference sequence). The CDR3 contains 14 residues. Trimming at V came to 4 bases and at J to 6 bases, leaving 9 bases not matched to a gene. This CDR3 is CASSPDRVRAEAFF. CDR3 bases: TGTGCCAGCAGCCCTGACAGGGTTAGGGCTGAAGCTTTCTTT.

The chain recombines TRBV29-1 with TRBJ1-4; D unresolved. The CDR3 spans 13 residues. The ends were cut back, 4 bases at V and 8 bases at J, with 14 bases in the middle. The germline CDR1 and CDR2 sequences are SQVTM and ANQGSEA. The CDR3 DNA reads TGCAGCGTTGTACAGTACTCAGGCGAAAAACTGTTTTTT. Translation: CSVVQYSGEKLFF.